Listed here are 7 T cell receptor beta chains from one sample, sequenced in a study of cytotoxic CD8 clonotypes in ibrutinib-treated CLL. Produced via immunoSEQ multiplex PCR; TCRdb's table is partial and in-frame only. Of some 150,000 clones listed, roughly 83% are singletons. The source was PBMCs, collected after 12 months of ibrutinib treatment. The receptors come from a human donor with chronic lymphocytic leukemia.

A few counts support this clone. The chain employs TRBV9 and TRBJ2-2; no clear D. CDR3 length: 14 residues. V was trimmed by 4 bases and J by 3 bases, leaving 10 bases between them. CDR1 is SGDLS, CDR2 YYNGEE, per germline. The CDR3 DNA sequence: TGTGCCAGCAGCTTCCAACCCGACACCGGGGAGCTGTTTTTT. Translation gives CASSFQPDTGELFF.

The chain employs TRBV25-1 and TRBJ2-1; tentative D call: TRBD2 (6 bases). Trimming left V 4 bases short and J 0 bases short, with 13 bases between. The CDR3 is 16 amino acids. Germline V gene lookup returns CDR1 MGHDK and CDR2 SYGVNS. Here the CDR3 reads CASSVPGLSSYNEQFF. CDR3 nucleotides: TGTGCCAGCAGTGTACCGGGACTGAGCTCCTACAATGAGCAGTTCTTC.

The chain is built from TRBV29-1 and TRBJ2-7; TRBD2 matches at 11 bases. The CDR3 loop spans 14 amino acids. Germline CDR1 and CDR2: SQVTM and ANQGSEA. The trim removed 5 bases at V and 6 bases at J, leaving 9 bases unmatched. The CDR3 DNA follows: TGCAGCGTTCTACTAGCGGGAGTGCTACGCGAGCAGTACTTC. Its translation is CSVLLAGVLREQYF.

This clone was detected once. The rearrangement uses TRBV7-9 and TRBJ2-7; D possibly corresponds to TRBD2 (5 bases). Trimming shortened V by 3 bases and J by 0 bases, and 12 bases separated the two germline ends. The CDR3 has 15 residues. Germline V lookup: CDR1 SEHNR, CDR2 FQNEAQ (reference sequence). In nucleotides, the CDR3 is TGTGCCAGCAGCTTTAGAGCGGACCACTCCTACGAGCAGTACTTC. Amino acids: CASSFRADHSYEQYF.

The chain carries TRBV28 and TRBJ2-1; D call uncertain. CDR3 length: 19 amino acids. V gave up 1 base and J gave up 7 bases, with 26 bases separating them. Germline CDR1 MDHEN, CDR2 SYDVKM. For the CDR3, the DNA is TGTGCCAGCAGTTTATTCGCTTCGCCCTTTGTATTAGTGAGGAATGAGCAGTTCTTC. It yields the protein CASSLFASPFVLVRNEQFF.

CDR3 amino acids: CASSPRGGSYEQYF. The DNA for the CDR3 is TGCGCCAGCAGCCCCCGAGGGGGCTCCTACGAGCAGTACTTC. V usage is TRBV5-1 and J usage is TRBJ2-7; D perhaps matches TRBD1 (6 bases). Trimming took off 4 bases at V and 0 bases at J, with 11 bases between the two ends. The CDR3 is made up of 14 amino acids. Germline values: CDR1 SGHRS, CDR2 YFSETQ.

The rearrangement joins TRBV6-5 to TRBJ2-4; 8 bases match TRBD1. Trimming cost V 4 bases and J 8 bases; bases outside gene matches: 7. This CDR3 contains 14 residues. Germline V gene data show CDR1 as MNHEY and CDR2 as SVGAGI. CDR3 sequence: CASSFRTGSDIQYF. The DNA for the CDR3 is TGTGCCAGCAGTTTTCGGACAGGGTCGGACATTCAGTACTTC.